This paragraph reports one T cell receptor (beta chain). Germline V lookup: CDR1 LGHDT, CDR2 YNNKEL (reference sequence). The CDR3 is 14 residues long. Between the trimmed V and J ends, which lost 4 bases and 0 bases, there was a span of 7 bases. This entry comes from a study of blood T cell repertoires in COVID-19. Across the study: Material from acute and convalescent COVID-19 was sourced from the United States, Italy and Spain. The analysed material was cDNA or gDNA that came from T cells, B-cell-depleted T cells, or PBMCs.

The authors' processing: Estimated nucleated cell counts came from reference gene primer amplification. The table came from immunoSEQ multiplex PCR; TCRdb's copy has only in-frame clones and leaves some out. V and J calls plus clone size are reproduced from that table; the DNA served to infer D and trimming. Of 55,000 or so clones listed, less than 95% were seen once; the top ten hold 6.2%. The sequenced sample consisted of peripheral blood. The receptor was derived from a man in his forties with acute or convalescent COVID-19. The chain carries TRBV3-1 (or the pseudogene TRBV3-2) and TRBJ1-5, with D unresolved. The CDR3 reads CASSLRLSNQPQHF. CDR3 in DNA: TGTGCCAGCAGCCTTCGACTTAGCAATCAGCCCCAGCATTTT.